Included here is one T cell receptor (beta chain) sequence, with context. PCR employed 60 Vbeta and 13 Jbeta primers. Only in-frame clones appear in the TCRdb table, and some are missing; sequencing was by immunoSEQ multiplex PCR. The data contain 250,000 to 300,000 clones, about 90% of them singletons. This entry comes from a study of cytomegalovirus exposure and HLA in healthy donors. In the study overall: Early released data had tens of millions of unique TCRs, all coming from HLA-typed donors.

The sample was PBMCs. This TCR came from a girl aged 2 to 9 in good health and CMV-seronegative.

CDR3: CASILRGQGANTGELFF. CDR3 nucleotide sequence: TGTGCCAGTATCCTAAGAGGACAGGGGGCGAACACCGGGGAGCTGTTTTTT. This chain links TRBV19 with TRBJ2-2; 10 bases are shared with TRBD1. This CDR3 is 17 amino acids long. Germline V gene lookup returns CDR1 LNHDA and CDR2 SQIVND (reference sequence). V shed 7 bases, J shed 0 bases, and the junction held 8 bases outside the gene matches.